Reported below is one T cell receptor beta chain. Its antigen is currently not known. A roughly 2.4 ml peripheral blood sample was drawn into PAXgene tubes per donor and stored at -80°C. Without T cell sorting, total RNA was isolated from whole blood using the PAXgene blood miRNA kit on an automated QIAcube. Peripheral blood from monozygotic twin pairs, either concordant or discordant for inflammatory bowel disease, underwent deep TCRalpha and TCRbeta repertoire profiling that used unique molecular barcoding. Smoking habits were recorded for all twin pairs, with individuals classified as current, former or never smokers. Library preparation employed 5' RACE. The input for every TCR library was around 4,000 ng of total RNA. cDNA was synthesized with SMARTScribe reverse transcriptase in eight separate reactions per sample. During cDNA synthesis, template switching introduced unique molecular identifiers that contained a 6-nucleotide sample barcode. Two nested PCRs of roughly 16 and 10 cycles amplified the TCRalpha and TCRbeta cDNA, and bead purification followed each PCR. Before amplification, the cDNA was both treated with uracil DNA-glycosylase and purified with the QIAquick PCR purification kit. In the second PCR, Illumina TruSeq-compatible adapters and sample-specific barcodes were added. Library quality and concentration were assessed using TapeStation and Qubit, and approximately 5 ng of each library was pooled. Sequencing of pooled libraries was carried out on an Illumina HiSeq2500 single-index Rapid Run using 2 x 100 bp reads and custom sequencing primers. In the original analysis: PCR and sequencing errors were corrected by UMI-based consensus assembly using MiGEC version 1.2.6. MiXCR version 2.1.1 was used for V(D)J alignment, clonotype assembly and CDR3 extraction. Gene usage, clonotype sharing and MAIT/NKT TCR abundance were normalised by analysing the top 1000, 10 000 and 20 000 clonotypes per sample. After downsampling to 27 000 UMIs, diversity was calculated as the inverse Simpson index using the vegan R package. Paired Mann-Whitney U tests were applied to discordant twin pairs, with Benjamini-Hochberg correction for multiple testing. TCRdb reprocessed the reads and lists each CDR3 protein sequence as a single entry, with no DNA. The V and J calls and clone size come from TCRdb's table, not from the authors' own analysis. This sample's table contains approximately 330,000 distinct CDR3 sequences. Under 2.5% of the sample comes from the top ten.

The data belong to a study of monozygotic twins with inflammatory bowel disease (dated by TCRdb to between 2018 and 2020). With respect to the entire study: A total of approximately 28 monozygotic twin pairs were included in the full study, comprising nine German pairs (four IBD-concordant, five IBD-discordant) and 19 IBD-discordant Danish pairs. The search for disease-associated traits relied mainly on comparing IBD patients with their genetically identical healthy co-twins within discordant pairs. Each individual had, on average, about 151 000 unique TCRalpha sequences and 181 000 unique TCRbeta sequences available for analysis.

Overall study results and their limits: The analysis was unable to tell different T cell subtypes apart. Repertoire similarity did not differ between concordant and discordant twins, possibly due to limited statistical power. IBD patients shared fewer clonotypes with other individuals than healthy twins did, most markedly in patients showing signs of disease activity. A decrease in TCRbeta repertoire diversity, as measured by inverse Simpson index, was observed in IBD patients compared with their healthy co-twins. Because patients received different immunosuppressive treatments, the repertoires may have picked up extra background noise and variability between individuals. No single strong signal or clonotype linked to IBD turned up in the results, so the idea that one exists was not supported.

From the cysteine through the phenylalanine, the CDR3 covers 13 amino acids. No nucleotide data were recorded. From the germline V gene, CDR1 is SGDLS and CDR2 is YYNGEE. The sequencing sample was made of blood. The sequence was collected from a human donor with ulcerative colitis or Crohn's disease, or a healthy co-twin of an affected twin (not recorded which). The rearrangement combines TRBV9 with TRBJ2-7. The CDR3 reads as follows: CASSVTPAYEQYF. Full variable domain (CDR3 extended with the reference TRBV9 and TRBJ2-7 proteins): DSGVTQTPKHLITATGQRVTLRCSPRSGDLSVYWYQQSLDQGLQFLIQYYNGEERAKGNILERFSAQQFPDLHSELNLSSLELGDSALYFCASSVTPAYEQYFGPGTRLTVT.